This record concerns one TCR beta chain sequence. This clonotype is assessed as medium-sized (0.01 to 0.1%). The target of this receptor is not known. Within one base of it there is no much larger clone, and no base qualities were kept. Between the V and J ends, shortened by 4 bases and 7 bases respectively, the junction contains 13 bases. The CDR3 contains 13 residues, cysteine and phenylalanine counted. Only CDR3 DNA is held: 39 bases, read in frame from base 1. The germline V gene sets CDR1 to LGHNA and CDR2 to YNFKEQ. The sample is drawn from a study of T cells in AML relapse after transplant (dated by TCRdb to about 2019). Describing the broader study: In a retrospective study, inhibitory receptor expression and TCR repertoires of bone marrow T cells were examined in patients who had received allogeneic HSCT for myeloid malignancy. Overall study outcomes, separate from this receptor: TCR repertoire comparisons were based on very few samples, with only three individuals included per group for unsorted bone marrow.

Library prep was done by PCR. Instead of multiplex PCR, a modified RACE PCR protocol was used to amplify TCR alpha and beta chains from RNA. The libraries were sequenced on an Illumina MiSeq, and sample-specific barcode combinations were used to demultiplex the raw reads. Per the source publication's procedure: MiXCR software was used to identify TCR clonotypes from the sequencing reads. The raw public reads went through TCRdb reprocessing: fastp at Q25, MiXCR clone calling, in-frame beta chains kept. Rows merge per CDR3 protein into single entries with the most common DNA and genes. Here the V and J calls rest on TCRdb's processing, not on the authors' analysis. Recorded for this sample are approximately 500 distinct CDR3 sequences; 11% of them occurred a single time. The ten largest clones take up roughly 60% of the sample.

The V gene is TRBV4-2 and the J gene is TRBJ2-5; the D region possibly corresponds to TRBD2 (5 bases align). The sequence was collected from a human donor who had a stem cell transplant for acute myeloid leukemia. Some T cells present after a transplant may be cells of the graft donor. Sequenced here: bone marrow, either the whole sample or a sorted T cell fraction (not recorded which), sampled at relapse. The CDR3 sequence is CASSRSREGTQYF. The DNA is TGTGCCAGCAGCCGGTCAAGAGAGGGGACCCAGTACTTC.